The following is a T cell receptor beta chain sequence with its context. Its antigen is undetermined. This sample was included in a study of blood T cells in healthy people across ages. Findings of the study overall: Observed TCR beta diversity per million T cells went down as age went up. This fall followed a roughly linear course with age. Naive CD4+ cells and diversity were both higher in long-lived donors than in aged donors.

With a J-beta primer mix and a sample-barcoded 5' primer, a second PCR ran about 6 to 11 cycles. TCRdb re-called the 5' RACE reads with MiXCR, one entry per CDR3 protein. The sample contains some 900,000 distinct CDR3 sequences, under 35% of which appear only once. Extractions gave at least 5.5 micrograms of total RNA per sample. Sequenced material: blood. The clonotype originates from a woman of 80 years or more in good health.

The CDR3 here is CSARAGRVEKLFF. CDR3 DNA: TGCAGTGCTAGGGCAGGGCGGGTTGAAAAACTGTTTTTT. The chain carries TRBV20-1 and TRBJ1-4; D is possibly TRBD1 (5 bases). Germline V gives CDR1 DFQATT, CDR2 SNEGSKA (reference sequence). The CDR3 runs 13 residues. V was cut by 3 bases and J by 7 bases, with 12 bases left in between.